This TCR beta chain was captured by sequencing in a study of blood T cell repertoires in COVID-19. The wider study: The samples span acute and convalescent COVID-19 from the United States, Italy and Spain. PBMCs, B-cell-depleted T cells, or T cells were the source of the cDNA or gDNA that made up the material.

Under the authors' procedure: Estimation of nucleated cell counts relied on the amplification of reference gene primers. The table came from immunoSEQ multiplex PCR; TCRdb's copy has only in-frame clones and leaves some out. V, J and clone size reflect that table, while D and trimming were determined from the DNA. The table lists about 52,000 clones, about 90% of them singletons. CDR1 ENHRY and CDR2 SYGVKD come from the germline V gene. The CDR3 length is 12 residues. The germline V and J ends were trimmed by 0 bases and 8 bases, with 7 bases remaining between them. Sequenced sample: peripheral blood. The clonotype originates from a human donor with active COVID-19. The donor label of this sample is uncertain. The chain uses TRBV10-3 and TRBJ1-1; D call uncertain. For the CDR3, the DNA is TGTGCCATCAGTGAGTCCGGCAGGGAAGCTTTCTTT. Amino acids: CAISESGREAFF.